Following are 18 T cell receptor beta chains from one sample sequenced in a study of T cell repertoires in cytomegalovirus infection. TCRdb used MiXCR to reprocess the reads, holding one entry per CDR3 protein. The sample comprises about 740,000 distinct CDR3 sequences, about 30% of which are singletons, and 15% to 20% rests with the top ten. These receptors are not linked to any known antigen. The sample in question was cultured PBMCs, obtained from culture after CMV antigen stimulation. The source of these receptors is a human donor in good health (CMV status not recorded). Some clones in this sample may be carry-over from other donors' samples.

This clonotype appeared a few times. The V call is TRBV6-5, the J call TRBJ1-2; weak D call: TRBD1 (5 bases). V was shortened by 7 bases and J by 2 bases, with 11 bases between the two germline ends. The CDR3 is 13 residues long. Germline V CDR1 and CDR2: MNHEY, SVGAGI. The CDR3: CASTKGRNYGYTF. The CDR3 DNA reads as TGTGCCAGCACCAAGGGGAGGAACTATGGCTACACCTTC.

This clonotype was detected ten times or more. The chain has TRBV7-2 and TRBJ2-7, with D possibly matching TRBD1 (6 bases). V was cut by 1 base and J by 6 bases, with 13 bases left in between. This CDR3 has 14 residues. Germline CDR1 reads SGHTA; CDR2 reads FQGNSA. CDR3 in DNA: TGTGCCAGCAGCTTAGTTCCAGGGGCTTTCGAGCAGTACTTC. This gives the protein CASSLVPGAFEQYF.

This clonotype was found many times. V gene TRBV7-2 combines with J gene TRBJ2-3; 10 bases match TRBD2. J gave up 6 bases and V 5 bases, and 5 bases lay outside the gene matches. Germline V gene data show CDR1 as SGHTA and CDR2 as FQGNSA. CDR3 length: 14 amino acids. The CDR3 reads CASSQGTSADTQYF. CDR3 DNA sequence: TGTGCCAGCAGCCAGGGGACTAGCGCCGATACGCAGTATTTT. The full variable domain, completed using reference TRBV7-2 and TRBJ2-3, is GAGVSQSPSNKVTEKGKDVELRCDPISGHTALYWYRQSLGQGLEFLIYFQGNSAPDKSGLPSDRFSAERTGGSVSTLTIQRTQQEDSAVYLCASSQGTSADTQYFGPGTRLTVL.

This clonotype was detected a few times. V is TRBV7-6 and J is TRBJ1-4, with D hard to call. Per the germline V gene, CDR1 is SGHVS and CDR2 is FNYEAQ. Trimming removed 2 bases from V and 8 bases from J, with 9 bases in between. The CDR3 has 13 amino acids. CDR3 bases: TGTGCCAGCAGCTTAAGACTAGAGGAAAAACTGTTTTTT. Its protein is CASSLRLEEKLFF. The full variable domain, rest sourced from reference TRBV7-6 and TRBJ1-4, is GAGVSQSPRYKVTKRGQDVALRCDPISGHVSLYWYRQALGQGPEFLTYFNYEAQQDKSGLPNDRFSAERPEGSISTLTIQRTEQRDSAMYRCASSLRLEEKLFFGSGTQLSVL.

This clonotype was found a few times. V and J are TRBV11-1 and TRBJ2-4, with D possibly matching TRBD2 (7 bases). CDR3 length equals 15 residues. From germline, CDR1 is SGHAT and CDR2 FQDESV (reference sequence). Trimming removed 5 bases at V and 5 bases at J, with 16 bases between. CDR3 amino acids: CASSPEGGRENIQYF. DNA for the CDR3: TGTGCCAGCAGCCCGGAGGGGGGGCGCGAAAACATTCAGTACTTC.

The chain links TRBV7-6 to TRBJ1-6; D not resolved. The germline V gene encodes CDR1 SGHVS and CDR2 FNYEAQ. The V end was cut by 1 base, the J end by 2 bases, with 9 bases between. The CDR3 is 16 amino acids. CDR3 sequence reads: CASSLGGYAYNSPLHF. DNA of the CDR3: TGTGCCAGCAGCTTAGGGGGTTACGCCTATAATTCACCCCTCCACTTT.

The chain is built from TRBV15 and TRBJ2-7; 7 bases map to TRBD1. V shed 6 bases and J 2 bases; nucleotides not matched to a gene: 7. Per germline, CDR1 LNHNV and CDR2 YYDKDF (reference sequence). The CDR3 covers 14 residues. CDR3 sequence: CATSINRGPYEQYF. The CDR3 DNA reads as TGTGCCACCAGTATAAACAGGGGACCCTACGAGCAGTACTTC. Supplemented by reference TRBV15 and TRBJ2-7, the full variable domain reads DAMVIQNPRYQVTQFGKPVTLSCSQTLNHNVMYWYQQKSSQAPKLLFHYYDKDFNNEADTPDNFQSRRPNTSFCFLDIRSPGLGDTAMYLCATSINRGPYEQYFGPGTRLTVT.

In its sample, this clonotype was seen a few times. The DNA of the CDR3 is TGCAGTGCTAGAGATATCGGGTCTGGGGCCAACGTCCTGACTTTC. Its protein product is CSARDIGSGANVLTF. The chain is built from TRBV20-1 and TRBJ2-6; unclear D gene. Trimming removed 0 bases at V and 1 base at J, with 7 bases between. The CDR3 sequence is 15 residues long. Germline V gene sequence: CDR1 DFQATT, CDR2 SNEGSKA (reference sequence).

This clonotype was detected a few times. This chain uses TRBV11-2 with TRBJ1-5; D not resolved. Trimming took 5 bases from V and 3 from J, leaving 11 bases between them. CDR1 SGHAT and CDR2 FQNNGV come from the germline V gene. The CDR3 sequence is 14 residues long. The CDR3 DNA reads TGTGCCAGCAGCCACCCGGGGTACAATCAGCCCCAGCATTTT. It is translated as CASSHPGYNQPQHF.

This chain's CDR3 is CASSFRLAVSTDTQYF. The CDR3 region has the DNA TGCGCCAGCAGCTTTCGACTAGCGGTTAGCACAGATACGCAGTATTTT. The chain is built from TRBV4-1 and TRBJ2-3; 9 bases align to TRBD2. The length of the CDR3 is 16 residues. Germline V CDR1 and CDR2: MGHRA, YSYEKL. With V trimmed by 5 bases and J by 0 bases, 6 bases remained unmatched.

The gene calls are TRBV12-3 or TRBV12-4 and TRBJ2-3; unclear D gene. V was shortened by 7 bases and J by 5 bases, with 13 bases between the two germline ends. CDR3 size: 13 residues. This CDR3 is CASKPGGGDTQYF. The CDR3 bases are TGTGCCAGCAAGCCGGGCGGCGGAGATACGCAGTATTTT.

The rearrangement uses TRBV2 and TRBJ1-5; TRBD1 might be the D (5 bases). The CDR3 loop spans 15 amino acids. Trimming shortened V by 8 bases and J by 0 bases, and 14 bases separated the two germline ends. CDR1 is SNHLY and CDR2 is FYNNEI in the germline V gene. The CDR3 region has the DNA TGTGCCAGCGCTTCGGGGGAGGATAGCAATCAGCCCCAGCATTTT. Translation gives CASASGEDSNQPQHF.

The sample holds a few counts of this clonotype. The rearrangement joins TRBV27 to TRBJ1-1; D may be TRBD1 (5 bases). The CDR3 covers 15 residues. Trimming stripped 2 bases from V and 4 bases from J, with 14 bases between. Germline V gene lookup returns CDR1 MNHEY and CDR2 SMNVEV (reference sequence). The CDR3 sequence is CASSLVKVGGTEAFF. The DNA of the CDR3 is TGTGCCAGCAGTTTAGTAAAGGTCGGGGGCACTGAAGCTTTCTTT.

This clonotype was counted at least ten times. The CDR3 sequence is CASSLVLAPTGELFF. The CDR3 DNA reads TGTGCCAGCAGCTTAGTACTAGCACCCACCGGGGAGCTGTTTTTT. The chain uses TRBV7-8 and TRBJ2-2, with D possibly TRBD2 on 6 matching bases. The CDR3 sequence is 15 residues long. CDR1 SGHVS and CDR2 FQNEAQ come from the germline V gene. V was pared by 1 base and J by 4 bases, with 10 bases between.

This clonotype was found many times. The chain couples TRBV7-2 to TRBJ2-3, with D perhaps TRBD1 (5 bases). CDR1 and CDR2 from the germline V gene are SGHTA and FQGNSA. Between the trimmed V and J ends, which lost 4 bases and 3 bases, there was a span of 8 bases. The CDR3 has 13 residues. In DNA form, the CDR3 reads TGTGCCAGCAGCTGGGGCCTTACAGATACGCAGTATTTT. It specifies CASSWGLTDTQYF.

The gene calls are TRBV12-3 or TRBV12-4 and TRBJ1-6, with D possibly matching TRBD1 (6 bases). The CDR3 has 14 residues. The V end lost 6 bases, the J end lost 9 bases, and 15 bases lay between the germline ends. The DNA for the CDR3 is TGTGCCAGCAGCTTAACAGGGTGGGGTTCACCCCTCCACTTT. Its protein product is CASSLTGWGSPLHF.

A single count supports this clonotype. The genes are TRBV6-5 and TRBJ2-3; D call uncertain. With 8 bases removed from V and 0 bases from J, the gap between germline ends came to 9 bases. In germline, CDR1 is MNHEY, CDR2 SVGAGI. The CDR3 has 13 residues. The CDR3 here is CASHNPSTDTQYF. DNA for the CDR3: TGTGCCAGCCACAACCCGAGCACAGATACGCAGTATTTT.

In its sample, this clonotype was seen a few times. V and J are TRBV6-1 and TRBJ2-2; TRBD1 or TRBD2 may be the D gene (5 bases each). Trimming took 5 bases from V and 6 from J, leaving 13 bases between them. CDR1 and CDR2 from the germline V gene are MNHNS and SASEGT. CDR3 length equals 14 residues. DNA for the CDR3: TGTGCCAGCAGTTCTGGGGACCCGTCCGGGGAGCTGTTTTTT. This sequence encodes CASSSGDPSGELFF.